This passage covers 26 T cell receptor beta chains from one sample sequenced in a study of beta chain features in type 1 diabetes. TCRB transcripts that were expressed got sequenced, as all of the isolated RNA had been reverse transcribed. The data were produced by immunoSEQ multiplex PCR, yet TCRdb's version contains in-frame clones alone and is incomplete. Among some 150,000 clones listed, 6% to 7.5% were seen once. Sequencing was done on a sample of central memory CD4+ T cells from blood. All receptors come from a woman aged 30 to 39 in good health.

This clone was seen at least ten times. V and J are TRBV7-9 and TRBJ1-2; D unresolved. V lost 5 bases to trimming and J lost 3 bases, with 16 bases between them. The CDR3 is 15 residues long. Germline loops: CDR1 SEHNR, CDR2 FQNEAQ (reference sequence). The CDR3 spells CASSPTPPGDYGYTF. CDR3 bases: TGTGCCAGCAGCCCCACCCCGCCCGGTGACTATGGCTACACCTTC. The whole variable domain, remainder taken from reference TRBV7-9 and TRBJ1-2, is DTGVSQNPRHKITKRGQNVTFRCDPISEHNRLYWYRQTLGQGPEFLTYFQNEAQLEKSRLLSDRFSAERPKGSFSTLEIQRTEQGDSAMYLCASSPTPPGDYGYTFGSGTRLTVV.

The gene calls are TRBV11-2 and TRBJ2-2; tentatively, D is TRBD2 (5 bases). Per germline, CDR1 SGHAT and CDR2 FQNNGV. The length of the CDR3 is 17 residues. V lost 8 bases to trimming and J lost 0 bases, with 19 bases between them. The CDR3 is CASPRRLAQANTGELFF. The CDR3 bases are TGTGCCAGCCCCCGGAGGCTAGCCCAAGCGAACACCGGGGAGCTGTTTTTT.

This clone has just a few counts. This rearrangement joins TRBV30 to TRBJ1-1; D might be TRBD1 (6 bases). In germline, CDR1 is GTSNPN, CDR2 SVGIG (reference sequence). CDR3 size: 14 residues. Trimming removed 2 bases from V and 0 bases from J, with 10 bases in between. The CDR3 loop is CAWSRTAMNTEAFF. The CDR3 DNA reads TGTGCCTGGAGTCGGACAGCCATGAACACTGAAGCTTTCTTT.

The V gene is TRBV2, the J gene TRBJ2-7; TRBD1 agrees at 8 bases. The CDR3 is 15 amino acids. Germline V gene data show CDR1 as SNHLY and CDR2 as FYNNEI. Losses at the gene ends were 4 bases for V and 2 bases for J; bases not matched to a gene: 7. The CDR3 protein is CASSGQGIGTYEQYF. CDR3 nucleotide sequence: TGTGCCAGCAGTGGACAGGGGATTGGGACCTACGAGCAGTACTTC.

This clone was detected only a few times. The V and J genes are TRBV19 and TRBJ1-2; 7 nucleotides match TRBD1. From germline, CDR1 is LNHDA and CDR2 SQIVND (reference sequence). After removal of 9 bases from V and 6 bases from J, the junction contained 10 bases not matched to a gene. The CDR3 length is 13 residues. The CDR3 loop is CASVTGMGDGYTF. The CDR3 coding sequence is TGTGCCAGCGTGACAGGGATGGGGGATGGCTACACCTTC.

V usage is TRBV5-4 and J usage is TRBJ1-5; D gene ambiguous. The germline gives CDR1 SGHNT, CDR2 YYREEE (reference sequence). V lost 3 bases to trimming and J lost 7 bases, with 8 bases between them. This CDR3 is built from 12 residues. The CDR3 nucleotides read TGTGCCAGCAGCTCCCCGTCCCAGCCCCAGCATTTT. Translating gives CASSSPSQPQHF.

The CDR3 loop reads CASSQPAGLGGTEAFF. CDR3 DNA sequence: TGTGCCAGCAGCCAACCCGCAGGGTTGGGGGGCACTGAAGCTTTCTTT. The chain joins TRBV6-6 to TRBJ1-1, with D perhaps matching TRBD1 (5 bases). CDR1 and CDR2 (germline): MNHNY, SVGAGI (reference sequence). This CDR3 has 16 residues. Deletions cut 6 bases from V and 4 bases from J, with 21 bases between.

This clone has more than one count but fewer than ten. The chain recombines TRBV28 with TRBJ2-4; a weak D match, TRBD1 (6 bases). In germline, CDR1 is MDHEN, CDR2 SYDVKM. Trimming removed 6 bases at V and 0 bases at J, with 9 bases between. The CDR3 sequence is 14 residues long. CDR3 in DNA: TGTGCCAGCAGGCAGGGGTCAGCCAAAAACATTCAGTACTTC. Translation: CASRQGSAKNIQYF.

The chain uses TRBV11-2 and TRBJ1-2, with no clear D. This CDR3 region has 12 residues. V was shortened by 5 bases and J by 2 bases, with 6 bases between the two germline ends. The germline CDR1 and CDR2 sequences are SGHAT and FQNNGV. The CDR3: CASSAENYGYTF. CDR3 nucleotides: TGTGCCAGCAGCGCCGAGAACTATGGCTACACCTTC.

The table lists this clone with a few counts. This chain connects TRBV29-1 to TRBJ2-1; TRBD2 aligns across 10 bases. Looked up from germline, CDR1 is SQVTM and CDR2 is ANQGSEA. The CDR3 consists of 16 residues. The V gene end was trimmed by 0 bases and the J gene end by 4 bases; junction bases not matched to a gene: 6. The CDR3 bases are TGCAGCGTTGAAGATAGAGGACTAGCGGTTTACAATGAGCAGTTCTTC. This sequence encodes CSVEDRGLAVYNEQFF.

CDR3: CATSRDLADNEQFF. CDR3 in DNA: TGTGCCACCAGCAGAGATTTGGCCGACAATGAGCAGTTCTTC. The chain links TRBV15 to TRBJ2-1; no clear D. The CDR3 runs 14 residues. In germline, CDR1 is LNHNV, CDR2 YYDKDF (reference sequence). V was cut by 0 bases and J by 5 bases, with 8 bases left in between.

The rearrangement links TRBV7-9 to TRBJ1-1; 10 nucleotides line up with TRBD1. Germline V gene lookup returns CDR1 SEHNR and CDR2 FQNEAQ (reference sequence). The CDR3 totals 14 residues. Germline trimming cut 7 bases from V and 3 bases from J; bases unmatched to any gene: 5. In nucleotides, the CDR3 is TGTGCCAGCACACGACAGGGGGCTTACACTGAAGCTTTCTTT. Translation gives CASTRQGAYTEAFF.

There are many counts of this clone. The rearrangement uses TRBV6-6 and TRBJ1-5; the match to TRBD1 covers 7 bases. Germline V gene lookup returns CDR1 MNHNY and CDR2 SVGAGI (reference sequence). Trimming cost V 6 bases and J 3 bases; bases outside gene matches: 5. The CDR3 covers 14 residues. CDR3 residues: CASSLQGNNQPQHF. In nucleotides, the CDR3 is TGTGCCAGCAGCCTACAGGGGAACAATCAGCCCCAGCATTTT.

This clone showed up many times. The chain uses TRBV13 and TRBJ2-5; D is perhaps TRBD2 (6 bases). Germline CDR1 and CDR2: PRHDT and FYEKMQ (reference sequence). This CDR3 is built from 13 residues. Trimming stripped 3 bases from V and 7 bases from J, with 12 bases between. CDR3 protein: CASSFPGEGTQYF. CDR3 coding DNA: TGTGCCAGCAGCTTCCCGGGAGAGGGGACCCAGTACTTC.

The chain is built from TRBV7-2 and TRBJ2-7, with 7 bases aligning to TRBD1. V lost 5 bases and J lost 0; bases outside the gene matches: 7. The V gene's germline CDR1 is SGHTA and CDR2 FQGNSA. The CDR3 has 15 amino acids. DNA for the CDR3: TGTGCCAGCAGCCCCGGAGCAGGGGGCTCCTACGAGCAGTACTTC. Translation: CASSPGAGGSYEQYF. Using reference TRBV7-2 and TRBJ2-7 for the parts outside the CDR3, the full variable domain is GAGVSQSPSNKVTEKGKDVELRCDPISGHTALYWYRQSLGQGLEFLIYFQGNSAPDKSGLPSDRFSAERTGGSVSTLTIQRTQQEDSAVYLCASSPGAGGSYEQYFGPGTRLTVT.

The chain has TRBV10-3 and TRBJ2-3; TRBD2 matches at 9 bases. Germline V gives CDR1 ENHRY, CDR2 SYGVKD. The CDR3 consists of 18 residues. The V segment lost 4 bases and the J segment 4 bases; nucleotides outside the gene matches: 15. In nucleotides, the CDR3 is TGTGCCATCAGTGCTTCCAATGGTGCGGGAGGGCCTCCAGATACGCAGTATTTT. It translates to CAISASNGAGGPPDTQYF.

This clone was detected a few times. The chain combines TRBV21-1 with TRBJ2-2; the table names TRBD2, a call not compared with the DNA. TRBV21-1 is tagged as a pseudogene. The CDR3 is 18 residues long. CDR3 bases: TGTGCCAGCAGCAAGGAGACTAGCGCAAATCCGAACACCGGGGAGCTGTTTTTT. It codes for CASSKETSANPNTGELFF.

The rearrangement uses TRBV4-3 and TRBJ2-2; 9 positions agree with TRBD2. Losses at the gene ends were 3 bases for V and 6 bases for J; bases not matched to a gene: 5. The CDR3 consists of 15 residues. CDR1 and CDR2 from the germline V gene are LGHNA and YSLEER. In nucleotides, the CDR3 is TGCGCCAGCAGCCAGAGCGGGAGGAGTGCCGGGGAGCTGTTTTTT. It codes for CASSQSGRSAGELFF.

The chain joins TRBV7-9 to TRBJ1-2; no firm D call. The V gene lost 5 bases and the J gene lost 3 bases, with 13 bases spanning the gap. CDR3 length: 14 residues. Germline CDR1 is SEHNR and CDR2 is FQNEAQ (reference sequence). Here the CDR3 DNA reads TGTGCCAGCAGCGAAAGCGGATTTGACTATGGCTACACCTTC. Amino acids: CASSESGFDYGYTF.

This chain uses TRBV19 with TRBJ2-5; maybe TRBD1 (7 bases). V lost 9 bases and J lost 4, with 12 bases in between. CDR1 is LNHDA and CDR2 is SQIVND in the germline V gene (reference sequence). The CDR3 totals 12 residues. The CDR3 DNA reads TGTGCCAGCACCCAGGGGGGAGAGACCCAGTACTTC. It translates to CASTQGGETQYF.

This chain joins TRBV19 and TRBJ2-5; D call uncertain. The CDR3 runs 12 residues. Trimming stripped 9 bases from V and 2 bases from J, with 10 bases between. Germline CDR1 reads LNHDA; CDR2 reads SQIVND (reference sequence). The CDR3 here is CARSSSQETQYF. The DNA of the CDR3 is TGTGCCAGATCATCGAGTCAAGAGACCCAGTACTTC.

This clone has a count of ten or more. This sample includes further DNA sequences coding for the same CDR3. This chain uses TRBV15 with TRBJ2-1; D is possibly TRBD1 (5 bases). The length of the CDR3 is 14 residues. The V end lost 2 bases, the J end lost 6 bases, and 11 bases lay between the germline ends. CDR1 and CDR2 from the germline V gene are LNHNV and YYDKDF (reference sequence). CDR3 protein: CATSRKTGGNEQFF. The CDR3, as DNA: TGTGCCACCAGCAGAAAAACAGGCGGCAATGAGCAGTTCTTC.

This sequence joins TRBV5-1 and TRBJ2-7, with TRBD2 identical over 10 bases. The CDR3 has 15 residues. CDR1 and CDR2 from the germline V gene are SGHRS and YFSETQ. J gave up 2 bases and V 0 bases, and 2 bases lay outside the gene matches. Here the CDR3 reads CASSLEAGGPYEQYF. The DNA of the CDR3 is TGCGCCAGCAGCTTGGAAGCGGGAGGGCCCTACGAGCAGTACTTC.

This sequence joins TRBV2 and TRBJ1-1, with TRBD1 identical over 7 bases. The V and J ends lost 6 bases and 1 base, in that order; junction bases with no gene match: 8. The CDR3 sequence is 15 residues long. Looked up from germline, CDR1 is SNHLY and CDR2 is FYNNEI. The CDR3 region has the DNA TGTGCCAGCAGGGAGGAACAGGGGAGGAACACTGAAGCTTTCTTT. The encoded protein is CASREEQGRNTEAFF. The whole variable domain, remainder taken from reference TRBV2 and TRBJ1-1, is EPEVTQTPSHQVTQMGQEVILRCVPISNHLYFYWYRQILGQKVEFLVSFYNNEISEKSEIFDDQFSVERPDGSNFTLKIRSTKLEDSAMYFCASREEQGRNTEAFFGQGTRLTVV.

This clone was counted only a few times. Written as DNA, the CDR3 is TGTGCCTGGAGTGTACTTGGAGGGTCGTATGGCTACACCTTC. Its protein product is CAWSVLGGSYGYTF. The chain recombines TRBV30 with TRBJ1-2; D is unclear. V was pared by 0 bases and J by 5 bases, with 13 bases between. This CDR3 is 14 amino acids long. Germline V gene sequence: CDR1 GTSNPN, CDR2 SVGIG (reference sequence).

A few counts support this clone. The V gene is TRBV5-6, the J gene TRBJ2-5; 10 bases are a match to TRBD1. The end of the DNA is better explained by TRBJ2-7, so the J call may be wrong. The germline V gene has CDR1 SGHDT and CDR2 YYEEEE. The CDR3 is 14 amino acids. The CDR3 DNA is TGTGCCAGCAGCTCTGGGACAGGGGCCTACGAGCAGTACTTC. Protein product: CASSSGTGAYEQYF.